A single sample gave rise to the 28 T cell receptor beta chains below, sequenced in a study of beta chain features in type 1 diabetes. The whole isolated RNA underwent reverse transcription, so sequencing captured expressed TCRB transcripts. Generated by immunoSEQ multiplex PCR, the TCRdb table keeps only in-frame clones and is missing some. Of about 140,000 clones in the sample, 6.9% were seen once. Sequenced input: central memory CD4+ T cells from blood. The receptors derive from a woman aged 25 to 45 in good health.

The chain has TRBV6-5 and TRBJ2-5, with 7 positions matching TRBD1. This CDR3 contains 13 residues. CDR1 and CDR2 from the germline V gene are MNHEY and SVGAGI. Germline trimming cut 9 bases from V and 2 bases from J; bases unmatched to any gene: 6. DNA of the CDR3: TGTGCCAGTGTTGGGACAGCACAAGAGACCCAGTACTTC. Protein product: CASVGTAQETQYF.

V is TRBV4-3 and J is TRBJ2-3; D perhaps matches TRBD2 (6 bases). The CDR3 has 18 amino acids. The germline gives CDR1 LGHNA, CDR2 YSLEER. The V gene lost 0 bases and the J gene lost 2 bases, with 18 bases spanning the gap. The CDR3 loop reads CASSQEPPTSRSTDTQYF. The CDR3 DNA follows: TGCGCCAGCAGCCAAGAGCCCCCGACTAGTCGATCCACAGATACGCAGTATTTT.

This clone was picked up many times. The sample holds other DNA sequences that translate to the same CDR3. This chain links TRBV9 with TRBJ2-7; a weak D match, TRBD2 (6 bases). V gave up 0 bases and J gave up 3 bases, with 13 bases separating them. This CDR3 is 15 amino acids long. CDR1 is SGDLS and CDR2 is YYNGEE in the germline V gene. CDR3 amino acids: CASSVGLAGSYEQYF. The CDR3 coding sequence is TGTGCCAGCAGCGTAGGTCTGGCCGGGAGCTACGAGCAGTACTTC.

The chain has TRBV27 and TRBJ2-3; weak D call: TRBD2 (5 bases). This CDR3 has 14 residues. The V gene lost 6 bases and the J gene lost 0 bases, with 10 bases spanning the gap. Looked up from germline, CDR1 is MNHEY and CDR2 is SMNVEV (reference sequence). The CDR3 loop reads CASRDASSTDTQYF. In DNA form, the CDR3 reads TGTGCCAGCAGGGATGCTAGCAGCACAGATACGCAGTATTTT.

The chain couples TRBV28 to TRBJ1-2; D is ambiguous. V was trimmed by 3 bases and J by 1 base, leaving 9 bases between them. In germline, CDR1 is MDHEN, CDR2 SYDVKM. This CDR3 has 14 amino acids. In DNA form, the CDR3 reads TGTGCCAGCAGTTTGATTGGCAGTAACTATGGCTACACCTTC. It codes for CASSLIGSNYGYTF.

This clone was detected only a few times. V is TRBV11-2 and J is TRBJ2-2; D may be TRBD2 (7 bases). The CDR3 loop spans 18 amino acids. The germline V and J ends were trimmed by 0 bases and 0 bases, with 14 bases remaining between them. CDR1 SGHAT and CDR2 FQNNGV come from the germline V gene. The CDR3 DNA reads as TGTGCCAGCAGCTTAGAGGTCGGGCGGGGGCCGAACACCGGGGAGCTGTTTTTT. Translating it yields CASSLEVGRGPNTGELFF.

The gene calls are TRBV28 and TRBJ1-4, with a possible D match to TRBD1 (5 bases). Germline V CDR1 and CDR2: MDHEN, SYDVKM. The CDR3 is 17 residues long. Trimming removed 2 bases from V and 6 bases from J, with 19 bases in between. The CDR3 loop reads CASSLIRSGGRHEKLFF. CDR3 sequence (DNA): TGTGCCAGCAGTTTAATCCGCTCTGGGGGGAGACATGAAAAACTGTTTTTT.

As DNA, the CDR3 is TGTGCCAGCAGCTTCCCGGGACTATCCGTAGAGACCCAGTACTTC. This codes for CASSFPGLSVETQYF. The chain links TRBV7-3 to TRBJ2-5; TRBD2 matches 7 bases. The CDR3 runs 15 residues. The J segment lost 4 bases and the V segment lost 3 bases, leaving 8 bases of the junction unmatched. Looked up from germline, CDR1 is SGHTA and CDR2 is FQGTGA.

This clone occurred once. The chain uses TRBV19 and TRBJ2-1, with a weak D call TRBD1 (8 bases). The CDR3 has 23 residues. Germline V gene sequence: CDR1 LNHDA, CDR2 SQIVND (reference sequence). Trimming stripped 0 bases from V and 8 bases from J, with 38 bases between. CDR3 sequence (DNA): TGTGCCAGTAGTATAGATCCAAAGGACAGGGTCAACCTAGGACGCGGGAGAGGAGATGAGCAGTTCTTC. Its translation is CASSIDPKDRVNLGRGRGDEQFF.

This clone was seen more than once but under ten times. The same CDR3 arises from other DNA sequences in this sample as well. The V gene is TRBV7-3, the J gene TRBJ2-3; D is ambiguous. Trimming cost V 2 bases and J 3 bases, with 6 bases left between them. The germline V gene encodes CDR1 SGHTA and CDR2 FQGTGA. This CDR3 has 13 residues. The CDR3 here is CASSLAITDTQYF. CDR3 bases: TGTGCCAGCAGCTTAGCTATTACAGATACGCAGTATTTT.

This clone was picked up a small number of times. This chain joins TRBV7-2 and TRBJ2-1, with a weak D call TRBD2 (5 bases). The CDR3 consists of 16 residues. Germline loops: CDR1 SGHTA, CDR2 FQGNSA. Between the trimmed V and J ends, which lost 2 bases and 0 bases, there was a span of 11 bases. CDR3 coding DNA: TGTGCCAGCAGCTTACAGAACAGCGGCTCCTACAATGAGCAGTTCTTC. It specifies CASSLQNSGSYNEQFF. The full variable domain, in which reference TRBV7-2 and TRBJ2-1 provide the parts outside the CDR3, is GAGVSQSPSNKVTEKGKDVELRCDPISGHTALYWYRQSLGQGLEFLIYFQGNSAPDKSGLPSDRFSAERTGGSVSTLTIQRTQQEDSAVYLCASSLQNSGSYNEQFFGPGTRLTVL.

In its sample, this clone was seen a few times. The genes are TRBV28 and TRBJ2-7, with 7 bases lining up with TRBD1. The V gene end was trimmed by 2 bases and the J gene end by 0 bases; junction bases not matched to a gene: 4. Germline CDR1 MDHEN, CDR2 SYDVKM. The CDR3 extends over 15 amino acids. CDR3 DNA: TGTGCCAGCAGTTTAGTAGGGGGCGCCTCCTACGAGCAGTACTTC. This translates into CASSLVGGASYEQYF.

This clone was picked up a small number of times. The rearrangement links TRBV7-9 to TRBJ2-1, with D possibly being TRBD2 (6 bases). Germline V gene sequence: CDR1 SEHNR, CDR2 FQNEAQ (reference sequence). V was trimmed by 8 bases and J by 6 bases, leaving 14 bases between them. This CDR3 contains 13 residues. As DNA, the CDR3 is TGTGCCAGCTCGGGAGTTAGTATCAATGAGCAGTTCTTC. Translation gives CASSGVSINEQFF.

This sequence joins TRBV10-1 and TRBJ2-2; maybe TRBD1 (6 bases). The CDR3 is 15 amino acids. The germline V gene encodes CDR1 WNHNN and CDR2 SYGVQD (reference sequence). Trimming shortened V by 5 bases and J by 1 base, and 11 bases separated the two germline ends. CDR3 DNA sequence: TGCGCCAGCAGTAGAAGACAGGAGAACACCGGGGAGCTGTTTTTT. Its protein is CASSRRQENTGELFF.

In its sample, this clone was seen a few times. CDR3 sequence: CASSEFGALGTDTQYF. The CDR3 region has the DNA TGTGCCAGCAGTGAATTTGGGGCTTTGGGCACAGATACGCAGTATTTT. V is TRBV6-1 and J is TRBJ2-3; tentatively, D is TRBD1 (5 bases). Trimming pared 2 bases from V and 1 base from J, leaving 13 bases between. Germline-derived CDR1 and CDR2 are MNHNS and SASEGT. The CDR3 has 16 residues.

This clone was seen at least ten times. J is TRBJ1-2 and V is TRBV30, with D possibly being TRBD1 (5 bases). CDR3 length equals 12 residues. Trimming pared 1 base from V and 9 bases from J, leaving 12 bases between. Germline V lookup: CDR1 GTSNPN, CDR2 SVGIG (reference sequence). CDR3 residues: CAWSGPVGRYTF. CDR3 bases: TGTGCCTGGAGTGGTCCGGTGGGGCGCTACACCTTC.

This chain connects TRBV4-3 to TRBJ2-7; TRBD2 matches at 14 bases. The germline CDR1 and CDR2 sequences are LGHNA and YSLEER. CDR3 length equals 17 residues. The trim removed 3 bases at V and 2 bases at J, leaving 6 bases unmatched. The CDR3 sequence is CASSQGLAGVVPYEQYF. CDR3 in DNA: TGCGCCAGCAGCCAGGGACTAGCGGGAGTTGTCCCCTACGAGCAGTACTTC.

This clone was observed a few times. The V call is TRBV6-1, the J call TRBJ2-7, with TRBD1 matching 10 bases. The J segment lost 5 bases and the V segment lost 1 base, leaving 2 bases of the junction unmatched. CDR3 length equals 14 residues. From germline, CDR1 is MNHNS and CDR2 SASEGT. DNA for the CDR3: TGTGCCAGCAGTGAAGGGACAGGGGGGGACGAGCAGTACTTC. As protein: CASSEGTGGDEQYF.

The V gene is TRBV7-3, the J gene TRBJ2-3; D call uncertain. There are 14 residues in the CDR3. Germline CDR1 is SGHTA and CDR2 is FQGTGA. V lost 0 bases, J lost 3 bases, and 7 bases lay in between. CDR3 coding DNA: TGTGCCAGCAGCTTAACCCACTCTACAGATACGCAGTATTTT. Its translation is CASSLTHSTDTQYF.

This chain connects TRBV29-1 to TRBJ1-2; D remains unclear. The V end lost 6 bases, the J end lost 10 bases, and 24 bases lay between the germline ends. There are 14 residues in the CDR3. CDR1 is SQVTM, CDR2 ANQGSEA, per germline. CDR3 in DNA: TGCAGCGTATCCGAACCTGGGAGGCTTAATGTCTACACCTTC. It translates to CSVSEPGRLNVYTF.

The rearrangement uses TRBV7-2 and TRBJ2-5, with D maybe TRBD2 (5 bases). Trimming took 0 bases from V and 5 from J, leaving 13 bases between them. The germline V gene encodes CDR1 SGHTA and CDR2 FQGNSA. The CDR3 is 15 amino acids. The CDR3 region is CASSLAAGKWETQYF. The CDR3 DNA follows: TGTGCCAGCAGCTTAGCGGCCGGGAAATGGGAGACCCAGTACTTC.

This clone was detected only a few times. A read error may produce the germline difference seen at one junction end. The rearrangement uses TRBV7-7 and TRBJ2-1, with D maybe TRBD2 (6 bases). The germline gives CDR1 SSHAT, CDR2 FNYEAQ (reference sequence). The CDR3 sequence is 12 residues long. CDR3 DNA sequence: TGTGCTAGCAGCTTAGATAGCGGAGAGCAGTTCTTC. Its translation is CASSLDSGEQFF.

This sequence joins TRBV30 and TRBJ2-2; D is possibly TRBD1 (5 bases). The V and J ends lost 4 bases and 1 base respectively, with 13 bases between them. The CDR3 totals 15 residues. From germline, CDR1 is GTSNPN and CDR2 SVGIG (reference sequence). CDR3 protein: CAWMGRGRNTGELFF. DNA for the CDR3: TGTGCCTGGATGGGTAGGGGCAGGAACACCGGGGAGCTGTTTTTT.

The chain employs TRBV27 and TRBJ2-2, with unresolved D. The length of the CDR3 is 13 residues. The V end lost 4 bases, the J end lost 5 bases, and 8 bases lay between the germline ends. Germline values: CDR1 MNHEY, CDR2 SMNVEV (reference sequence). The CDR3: CASSSIPTGELFF. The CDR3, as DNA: TGTGCCAGCAGTTCTATCCCGACCGGGGAGCTGTTTTTT.

The CDR3 here is CASSQDQGAWYGYTF. The CDR3 DNA reads TGTGCCAGCAGCCAAGATCAGGGGGCTTGGTATGGCTACACCTTC. The V gene is TRBV14, the J gene TRBJ1-2; 8 bases are shared with TRBD1. The germline gives CDR1 SGHDN, CDR2 FVKESK. Trimming cost V 0 bases and J 5 bases; bases outside gene matches: 5. The CDR3 length is 15 residues.

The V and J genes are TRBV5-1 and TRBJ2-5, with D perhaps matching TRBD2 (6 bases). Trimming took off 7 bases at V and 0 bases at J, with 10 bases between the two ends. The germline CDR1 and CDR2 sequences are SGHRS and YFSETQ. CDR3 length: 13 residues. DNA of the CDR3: TGCGCCAGCGGGGGACTGAACCAAGAGACCCAGTACTTC. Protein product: CASGGLNQETQYF.

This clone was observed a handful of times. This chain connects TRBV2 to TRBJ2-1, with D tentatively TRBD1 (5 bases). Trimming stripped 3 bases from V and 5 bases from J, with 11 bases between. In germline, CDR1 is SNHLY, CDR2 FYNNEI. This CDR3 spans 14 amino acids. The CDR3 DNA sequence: TGTGCCAGCAGTGAGCAGGGCCACAACAATGAGCAGTTCTTC. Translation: CASSEQGHNNEQFF.

In nucleotides, the CDR3 is TGTGCCAGCAGTGTCCCCAGCGGGGACCCGCATTTT. Residues: CASSVPSGDPHF. V and J are TRBV6-1 and TRBJ1-5; TRBD1 is a possible D gene (5 bases). CDR1 MNHNS and CDR2 SASEGT come from the germline V gene. The CDR3 runs 12 residues. Trimming left V 4 bases short and J 15 bases short, with 16 bases between.